These T cell receptor beta chains were read from a single sample in a study. TCRdb fed the RT-PCR reads into MiXCR, producing one record per CDR3 protein. This table has 550,000 to 750,000 distinct CDR3 sequences, approximately 15% appearing once. The sample taken for sequencing was memory CD4+ T cells from blood. These TCRs come from a female donor in good health, serving as a healthy control. Each CDR3 is given with its conserved first and last residue. A D gene is named only where the DNA matches it firmly. Some rows have no size entry. The others give once, few or many, or a class for an expanded clone.

clone_size: few; v_call: TRBV6-1; j_call: TRBJ1-6; d_call: TRBD1; cdr3_aa: CASSEFRTGLSPLHF; cdr3_nt: TGTGCCAGCAGTGAATTCAGGACAGGGCTCTCACCCCTCCACTTT
clone_size: few; v_call: TRBV19; j_call: TRBJ2-7; d_call: TRBD1; cdr3_aa: CASSIGRDRYQYF; cdr3_nt: TGTGCCAGTAGTATTGGCCGGGACAGGTACCAGTACTTC
clone_size: many; v_call: TRBV20-1; j_call: TRBJ2-3; d_call: -; cdr3_aa: CSAPWGDTQYF; cdr3_nt: TGCAGTGCTCCTTGGGGGGATACGCAGTATTTT
clone_size: many; v_call: TRBV6-6; j_call: TRBJ2-1; d_call: -; cdr3_aa: CASSADIFSYNEQFF; cdr3_nt: TGTGCCAGCAGCGCCGACATCTTCTCCTACAATGAGCAGTTCTTC
clone_size: few; v_call: TRBV20-1; j_call: TRBJ2-2; d_call: -; cdr3_aa: CSAGVVSVGELFF; cdr3_nt: TGCAGTGCCGGAGTAGTTTCGGTCGGGGAGCTGTTTTTT
clone_size: -; v_call: TRBV10-3; j_call: TRBJ2-3; d_call: -; cdr3_aa: CAISESGRADTQYF; cdr3_nt: TGTGCCATCAGTGAGTCGGGGCGAGCCGATACGCAGTATTTT
clone_size: -; v_call: TRBV4-3; j_call: TRBJ1-2; d_call: TRBD1; cdr3_aa: CASSHNRDSGGYTF; cdr3_nt: TGCGCCAGCAGCCACAACCGGGACAGTGGCGGCTACACCTTC
clone_size: -; v_call: TRBV3-1; j_call: TRBJ2-5; d_call: TRBD2; cdr3_aa: CASSPGGAGVRETQYF; cdr3_nt: TGTGCCAGCAGCCCCGGTGGAGCGGGAGTTCGGGAGACCCAGTACTTC
clone_size: -; v_call: TRBV6-2/TRBV6-3; j_call: TRBJ2-1; d_call: -; cdr3_aa: CASTKGVGQRYNEQFF; cdr3_nt: TGTGCTAGCACCAAGGGTGTAGGACAGCGGTACAATGAGCAGTTCTTC
clone_size: -; v_call: TRBV11-2; j_call: TRBJ2-7; d_call: TRBD1; cdr3_aa: CASSLRDRVGQYF; cdr3_nt: TGTGCCAGCAGCTTGAGGGACAGAGTGGGGCAGTACTTC
clone_size: -; v_call: TRBV6-5; j_call: TRBJ1-1; d_call: TRBD1; cdr3_aa: CASSSGQGEAFF; cdr3_nt: TGTGCCAGCAGCAGTGGACAGGGTGAAGCTTTCTTT
clone_size: many; v_call: TRBV6-5; j_call: TRBJ2-7; d_call: -; cdr3_aa: CASSHHRSEQYF; cdr3_nt: TGTGCCAGCAGCCATCACCGGTCCGAGCAGTACTTC
clone_size: -; v_call: TRBV7-8; j_call: TRBJ2-3; d_call: TRBD2; cdr3_aa: CASSLGLAGGHTQYF; cdr3_nt: TGTGCCAGCAGCTTAGGGCTAGCGGGGGGACATACGCAGTATTTT
clone_size: few; v_call: TRBV30; j_call: TRBJ1-5; d_call: -; cdr3_aa: CAWSVGGGNQPQHF; cdr3_nt: TGTGCCTGGAGTGTCGGAGGGGGGAACCAGCCCCAGCATTTT
clone_size: few; v_call: TRBV7-9; j_call: TRBJ2-2; d_call: -; cdr3_aa: CASSLRGRTNTGELFF; cdr3_nt: TGTGCCAGCAGCTTAAGAGGACGTACGAACACCGGGGAGCTGTTTTTT